This record looks at one T cell receptor beta chain sequence and its context. This clonotype was counted at least ten times. Its antigen remains unidentified. Per-nucleotide qualities are absent, and no much larger clonotype sits a single base away. The source of the sample is a study of neurological immune-mediated disorders (dated by TCRdb to between 2018 and 2021). Describing the broader study: The study compared peripheral blood TCR-beta repertoires of HTLV-I-associated myelopathy (HAM/TSP) patients, multiple sclerosis patients and healthy controls using UMI-based sequencing. Alongside PBMC samples, the set of some 100 TCR-beta libraries contained longitudinal samples, technical triplicates, and paired CD4+ and CD8+ T-cell subsets that had been sorted. Of the approximately 66 subjects in the cohort, some 15 were HAM/TSP patients, some 34 were multiple sclerosis patients, and about 20 were healthy controls. Study-wide conclusions, independent of this receptor: Expanded clones from different subjects shared no identical CDR3 amino acid sequences, which suggests that TCR-beta repertoires were private in all groups. TCR clonal expansion was highest in HAM/TSP patients and lowest in MS patients, with MS patients falling below even healthy controls.

The healthy controls were volunteers from a blood bank in Maryland, USA. TCR libraries for sorted subsets were made from 1 million sorted CD4+ or CD8+ T cells. Peripheral blood underwent Ficoll-Hypaque density gradient centrifugation to isolate PBMCs, which were then cryopreserved in liquid nitrogen. The study also sequenced paired sorted CD4+ and CD8+ subsets from healthy controls, HAM/TSP patients and MS patients. V is pared back by 5 bases and J by 1 base, with 8 bases lying between the germline termini. The CDR3 spans 13 residues, from the cysteine through the phenylalanine. Solely the CDR3 DNA is kept, with 39 bases framed from the first base. cDNA synthesis used template-switch 5'RACE with a primer carrying a 10-nucleotide random unique molecular identifier tagging each TCR transcript. Over 190 million TCR-beta sequences, covering 15-18 subjects, were produced in each sequencing run. The RNeasy kit was used for extraction of total RNA. Using the KAPA Real-time Library Amplification kit, TCR-beta VDJ regions were amplified with primers for the TCR constant region and the 5'RACE anchor. A first PCR added sample indexes and Illumina adaptors, and a second PCR then raised library yield. After Ampure bead purification, the TCR product of roughly 650 bp was size-selected on a 2% E-gel SizeSelection system. Before pooling, library quality was assessed on a Bioanalyzer, concentration was determined with Qubit, and library quantification was performed with the Kapa Library Quantification kit. An Illumina HiSeq 2500 sequenced the libraries paired-end 2 x 150 bp. To increase sequence diversity, roughly 24-31% phiX was spiked into each library pool. Per the original workflow: The UMI-based MiGEC pipeline processed quality-filtered reads and removed over 80% of raw TCR sequences during error correction. VDJ genes were aligned to IMGT germline references, and each clonotype was defined by a unique CDR3 amino acid sequence together with V-J genes. Clonal expansion, Shannon diversity, and CDR3 relatedness (CalcPairwiseDistances, ClusterSamples) were evaluated with VDJtools, and phylogenetic trees were built with CLCbio workbench. Expanded clones were defined as having at least 8 unique UMIs, based on coefficient-of-variation modelling across technical triplicates. In TCRdb, the public reads were trimmed at Q25 with fastp and aligned with MiXCR, with productive beta chains retained. One record per CDR3 amino acid sequence lists the most common genes and DNA. For this entry, the V and J calls and clone size follow TCRdb and not the study's own pipeline. In all, the sample holds more than 25,000 distinct CDR3 sequences, and around 4% of those were seen once. The biggest ten clones account for 20% to 30% of the sample.

Sequencing was performed on CD4+ T cells from blood. The sequence is built from TRBV12-3 or TRBV12-4 and TRBJ1-1; too little of a D gene remains to name it. The source is a woman aged 40 to 50 in good health. The DNA sequence is given as TGTGCCAGCAGTCTAAGCCGGAACACTGAAGCTTTCTTT. Translation gives CASSLSRNTEAFF.